The 8 T cell receptor beta chains reported below all come from one sample, sequenced in a study of shared clonotypes between healthy human individuals. Repertoires were generated with immunoSEQ multiplex PCR, while TCRdb's copy carries only in-frame clones and drops some. The sample lists 2 million to 2.5 million clones; approximately 95% were seen once. The sample taken for sequencing was naive CD4+ T cells from PBMCs. The subset denotes: CD45RA+ positively selected. These TCRs come from a man aged 18 to 30 in good health. Some clones in this sample may be carry-over from other donors' samples.

The CDR3 reads CASSQPGTESYEQYF. CDR3 nucleotides: TGCGCCAGCAGCCAACCCGGGACAGAGTCCTACGAGCAGTACTTC. The rearrangement uses TRBV4-1 and TRBJ2-7; 7 bases fit TRBD1. The germline V gene has CDR1 MGHRA and CDR2 YSYEKL. V lost 2 bases to trimming and J lost 1 base; unmatched junction nucleotides: 5. This CDR3 is 15 amino acids long.

This rearrangement joins TRBV4-2 to TRBJ2-5; 8 nucleotides agree with TRBD2. The V gene end was trimmed by 0 bases and the J gene end by 2 bases; junction bases not matched to a gene: 11. The CDR3 runs to 18 residues. Looked up from germline, CDR1 is LGHNA and CDR2 is YNFKEQ. The CDR3 loop is CASSQDGWLAGAQETQYF. CDR3 nucleotides: TGTGCCAGCAGCCAAGATGGTTGGCTAGCGGGTGCTCAAGAGACCCAGTACTTC.

This chain connects TRBV6-6 to TRBJ2-3, with TRBD2 matching 8 bases. The V gene end was trimmed by 5 bases and the J gene end by 1 base; junction bases not matched to a gene: 5. The germline V gene has CDR1 MNHNY and CDR2 SVGAGI (reference sequence). This CDR3 region has 15 residues. CDR3 sequence: CASSQRERGTDTQYF. In nucleotides, the CDR3 is TGTGCCAGCAGTCAGCGGGAGCGAGGCACAGATACGCAGTATTTT.

The rearrangement joins TRBV18 to TRBJ2-3, with a tentative D call TRBD1 (5 bases). This CDR3 comprises 16 residues. From germline, CDR1 is KGHSH and CDR2 LQKENI. V lost 3 bases and J lost 3, with 16 bases in between. The CDR3: CASSPMSGATTDTQYF. CDR3 nucleotides: TGTGCCAGCTCACCGATGAGTGGGGCGACGACAGATACGCAGTATTTT.

The chain uses TRBV2 and TRBJ1-4; 8 nucleotides match TRBD1. The CDR3 sequence is 14 residues long. Unmatched junction bases numbered 8, after V lost 7 bases and J lost 7 bases. The germline V gene has CDR1 SNHLY and CDR2 FYNNEI. The CDR3 sequence is CASTEDRAAEKLFF. In DNA form, the CDR3 reads TGTGCCAGCACCGAGGACAGGGCGGCTGAAAAACTGTTTTTT.

The chain combines TRBV14 with TRBJ1-1; D possibly corresponds to TRBD1 (5 bases). CDR3 length: 13 amino acids. The V and J ends lost 9 bases and 3 bases respectively, with 14 bases between them. The germline V gene encodes CDR1 SGHDN and CDR2 FVKESK. Written as DNA, the CDR3 is TGTGCCAGGAGAGGGCAGGGACACACTGAAGCTTTCTTT. Translated: CARRGQGHTEAFF.

This sequence joins TRBV6-1 and TRBJ2-7; weak D call: TRBD2 (5 bases). The length of the CDR3 is 14 residues. V was shortened by 7 bases and J by 0 bases, with 13 bases between the two germline ends. The germline V gene encodes CDR1 MNHNS and CDR2 SASEGT. The DNA of the CDR3 is TGTGCCAGCACTCCCCTTCGGGACTCCTACGAGCAGTACTTC. Translated, it gives CASTPLRDSYEQYF.

This chain connects TRBV4-3 to TRBJ1-5; D unresolved. With 1 base removed from V and 4 bases from J, the gap between germline ends came to 8 bases. Germline V CDR1 and CDR2: LGHNA, YSLEER. This CDR3 spans 14 amino acids. The CDR3 loop reads CASSQVAGNQPQHF. CDR3 DNA sequence: TGCGCCAGCAGCCAAGTGGCAGGAAATCAGCCCCAGCATTTT.